Listed below are T cell receptor beta chains from one sample, sequenced in a study of cytomegalovirus exposure and HLA in healthy donors. Data came from immunoSEQ multiplex PCR; TCRdb stores just in-frame clones and leaves some out. The repertoire consists of over 100,000 clones, with roughly nine tenths occurring once and the leading ten covering around 1.3%. Material for sequencing was PBMCs. The receptors shown here come from a young woman in good health and CMV-seronegative. CDR3s include the opening cysteine and the closing phenylalanine or tryptophan. A D gene is named only where the DNA matches it firmly. Clone size is stated in some rows and not others, as once, few, many or a class when expanded.

J gene	D gene	clone size	V gene	CDR3 protein	CDR3 DNA
TRBJ2-7	TRBD2	few	TRBV11-2	CASSLGGRGQYF	TGTGCCAGCAGCTTAGGTGGGAGGGGGCAGTACTTC
TRBJ2-2	TRBD1	NA	TRBV6-1	CASSDGQGAGGELFF	TGTGCCAGCAGTGATGGACAGGGGGCTGGCGGGGAGCTGTTTTTT
TRBJ2-1	TRBD1	NA	TRBV18	CASSPRGNSYNEQFF	TGTGCCAGCTCACCCAGGGGGAACTCCTACAATGAGCAGTTCTTC
TRBJ1-1	NA	once	TRBV5-1	CASSTGTHTEAFF	TGCGCCAGCAGCACAGGGACCCACACTGAAGCTTTCTTT
TRBJ2-7	TRBD1	NA	TRBV2	CASSESSGGEQYF	TGTGCCAGCAGTGAATCTTCAGGGGGCGAGCAGTACTTC
TRBJ1-5	NA	NA	TRBV14	CASSLYSNQPQHF	TGTGCCAGCAGCCTGTATAGCAATCAGCCCCAGCATTTT
TRBJ1-2	TRBD1	NA	TRBV6-4	CASRPSGQGFSLHGYTF	TGTGCCAGCAGACCTAGCGGACAGGGTTTCTCCCTGCATGGCTACACCTTC
TRBJ1-3	NA	NA	TRBV16	CASSQRSGNTIYF	TGTGCCAGCAGCCAAAGGAGTGGAAACACCATATATTTT
TRBJ1-5	TRBD1	NA	TRBV9	CASSIGTGPNQPQHF	TGTGCCAGCAGCATCGGGACAGGGCCCAATCAGCCCCAGCATTTT
TRBJ1-2	NA	NA	TRBV11-2	CASDANRRPGYGYTF	TGTGCCAGCGATGCCAACCGACGGCCGGGCTATGGCTACACCTTC
TRBJ1-5	TRBD1	NA	TRBV7-9	CASSPTGGDQPQHF	TGTGCCAGCAGCCCGACAGGGGGGGATCAGCCCCAGCATTTT
TRBJ1-2	TRBD1	NA	TRBV4-1	CASSQEGFRDSLYGYTF	TGCGCCAGCAGCCAAGAGGGGTTCCGGGACAGTCTCTATGGCTACACCTTC
TRBJ2-2	TRBD1	NA	TRBV7-3	CASSPRDSLTWDTGELFF	TGTGCCAGCAGCCCCCGGGACAGCCTCACGTGGGACACCGGGGAGCTGTTTTTT
TRBJ2-7	NA	NA	TRBV5-1	CASSLVRGVGEQYF	TGCGCCAGCAGCTTGGTTAGGGGCGTGGGCGAGCAGTACTTC
TRBJ2-3	TRBD2	NA	TRBV5-1	CASSLGASGGTDTQYF	TGCGCCAGCAGCTTGGGAGCTAGCGGGGGCACAGATACGCAGTATTTT
TRBJ1-1	NA	NA	TRBV7-6	CASSQHRHMNTEAFF	TGTGCCAGCAGCCAACACAGACACATGAACACTGAAGCTTTCTTT
TRBJ1-2	TRBD1	NA	TRBV18	CATTGGVSYGYTF	TGTGCCACCACAGGGGGCGTAAGCTATGGCTACACCTTC
TRBJ1-5	NA	NA	TRBV27	CASSLWGDRQPQHF	TGTGCCAGCAGTTTATGGGGAGACAGGCAGCCCCAGCATTTT
TRBJ1-3	NA	NA	TRBV5-1	CASSLSASSGNTIYF	TGCGCCAGCAGCTTATCTGCGAGCTCTGGAAACACCATATATTTT
TRBJ2-3	NA	once	TRBV5-1	CASSSEASTDTQYF	TGCGCCAGCAGCTCCGAAGCTAGCACAGATACGCAGTATTTT
TRBJ2-1	TRBD1	NA	TRBV7-6	CASSLGASQGAYEQFF	TGTGCCAGCAGCTTAGGCGCCTCACAGGGGGCCTATGAGCAGTTCTTC
TRBJ1-4	NA	NA	TRBV6-5	CASSYSTPSEKLFF	TGTGCCAGCAGTTACTCGACCCCGAGCGAGAAACTGTTTTTT
TRBJ1-5	NA	NA	TRBV2	CASSPGGNQPQHF	TGTGCCAGCAGTCCGGGAGGCAATCAGCCCCAGCATTTT
TRBJ2-5	TRBD2	NA	TRBV5-6	CASSFPAGGSETQYF	TGTGCCAGCAGTTTTCCAGCGGGGGGGTCGGAGACCCAGTACTTC
TRBJ2-7	TRBD2	NA	TRBV27	CASSLSLAGNYEQYF	TGTGCCAGCAGTTTATCGCTAGCGGGGAACTACGAGCAGTACTTC
TRBJ2-7	NA	NA	TRBV12-5	CASGYPFRGTPGTYEQYF	TGTGCTAGTGGTTACCCCTTCCGTGGGACACCGGGGACCTACGAGCAGTACTTC
TRBJ1-1	TRBD1	NA	TRBV5-6	CASSSQTRTGGTEAFF	TGTGCCAGCAGCTCTCAAACCAGAACAGGGGGCACTGAAGCTTTCTTT
TRBJ2-1	NA	NA	TRBV5-6	CASSSTVEQFF	TGTGCCAGCAGCTCAACAGTTGAGCAGTTCTTC
TRBJ2-5	NA	NA	TRBV7-9	CASSLGGVETQYF	TGTGCCAGCAGCTTAGGAGGAGTGGAGACCCAGTACTTC
TRBJ2-5	TRBD1	few	TRBV5-1	CASSQGARETQYF	TGCGCCAGCAGCCAGGGGGCGCGGGAGACCCAGTACTTC
TRBJ2-3	TRBD2	NA	TRBV12-5	CASGPQAAGTTGTQYF	TGTGCTAGTGGCCCCCAAGCAGCGGGGACCACGGGTACGCAGTATTTT
TRBJ1-2	NA	NA	TRBV10-2	CASMILGRSMRYTF	TGCGCCAGCATGATCCTTGGGAGGAGTATGAGGTACACCTTC
TRBJ1-2	NA	NA	TRBV9	CASSVDPQSGYTF	TGTGCCAGCAGCGTAGATCCCCAATCCGGCTACACCTTC
TRBJ1-2	TRBD1	NA	TRBV5-8	CASSSDRVGYTF	TGTGCCAGCAGCTCGGACAGGGTAGGCTACACCTTC
TRBJ2-6	NA	NA	TRBV9	CASSSSGANVLTF	TGTGCCAGCAGCTCTTCTGGGGCCAACGTCCTGACTTTC
TRBJ1-6	TRBD1	once	TRBV2	CASAGTGSSYNSPLHF	TGTGCCAGCGCCGGGACAGGAAGCTCCTATAATTCACCCCTCCACTTT
TRBJ1-6	NA	NA	TRBV7-6	CASSRDNSPLHF	TGTGCCAGCAGCCGAGATAATTCACCCCTCCACTTT
TRBJ2-7	NA	NA	TRBV2	CASRHTSYTSYEQYF	TGTGCCAGCCGACACACCTCCTACACCTCCTACGAGCAGTACTTC
TRBJ2-5	TRBD2	NA	TRBV2	CASRNIAGGTTQETQYF	TGTGCCAGCAGAAACATAGCGGGGGGGACTACACAAGAGACCCAGTACTTC
TRBJ1-1	NA	NA	TRBV7-9	CASTQTEMNTEAFF	TGTGCCAGCACCCAGACAGAGATGAACACTGAAGCTTTCTTT
TRBJ2-1	NA	few	TRBV2	CASSLDRLTYNEQFF	TGTGCCAGCAGCCTTGACAGGCTGACCTACAATGAGCAGTTCTTC